Sequencing of this T cell receptor beta chain was carried out in a study of shared clonotypes between healthy human individuals. Positively selected for CCR7, the CD45RO-negative cells used as naive CD8 cells excluded terminally differentiated effector memory CD45RA+ cells. Only in-frame clones appear in the TCRdb table, and some are missing; sequencing was by immunoSEQ multiplex PCR. The sample consists of roughly 2.1 million clones, more than 85% of them appearing once. The CDR3 runs 12 residues. V was cut by 2 bases and J by 4 bases, with 6 bases left in between. The germline CDR1 and CDR2 sequences are SGHNT and YYREEE (reference sequence). Note on this clone: Distinct nucleotide sequences in the sample also encode this CDR3.

This chain links TRBV5-4 with TRBJ1-1; no definite D call. Sequences were obtained from naive CD8+ T cells from PBMCs. The receptor was isolated from a man aged 18 to 29 in good health. Some clones in this sample may be carry-over from other donors' samples. Here the CDR3 DNA reads TGTGCCAGCAGCTTAACGGGCACTGAAGCTTTCTTT. Amino acids: CASSLTGTEAFF.